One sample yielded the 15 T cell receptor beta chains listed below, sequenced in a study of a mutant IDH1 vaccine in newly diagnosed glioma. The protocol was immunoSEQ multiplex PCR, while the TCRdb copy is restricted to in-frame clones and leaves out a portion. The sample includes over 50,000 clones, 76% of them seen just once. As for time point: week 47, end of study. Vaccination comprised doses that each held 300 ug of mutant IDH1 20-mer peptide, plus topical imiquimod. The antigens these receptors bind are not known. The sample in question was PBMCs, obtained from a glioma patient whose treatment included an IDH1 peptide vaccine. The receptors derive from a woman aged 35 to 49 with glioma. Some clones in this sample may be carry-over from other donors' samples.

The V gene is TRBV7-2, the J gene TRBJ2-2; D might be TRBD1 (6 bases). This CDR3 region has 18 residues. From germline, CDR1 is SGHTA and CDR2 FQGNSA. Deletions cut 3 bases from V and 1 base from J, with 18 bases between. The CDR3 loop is CASSFLPQGPQNTGELFF. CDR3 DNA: TGTGCCAGCAGCTTCCTCCCTCAGGGGCCCCAGAACACCGGGGAGCTGTTTTTT.

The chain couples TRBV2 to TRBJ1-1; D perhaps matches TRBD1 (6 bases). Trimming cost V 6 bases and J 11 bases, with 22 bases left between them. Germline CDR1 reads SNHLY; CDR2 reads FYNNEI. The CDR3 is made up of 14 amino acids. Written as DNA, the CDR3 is TGTGCCAGCAGATACTTGGGGCACTTGAGGGGGGCTTTCTTT. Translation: CASRYLGHLRGAFF.

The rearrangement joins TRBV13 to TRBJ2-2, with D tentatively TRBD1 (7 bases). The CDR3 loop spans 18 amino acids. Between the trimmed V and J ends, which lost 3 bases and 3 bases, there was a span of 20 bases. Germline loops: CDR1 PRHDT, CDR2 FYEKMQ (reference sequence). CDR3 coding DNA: TGTGCCAGCAGCTTCGGAACAGGGGCACCGGGGGACACCGGGGAGCTGTTTTTT. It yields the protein CASSFGTGAPGDTGELFF.

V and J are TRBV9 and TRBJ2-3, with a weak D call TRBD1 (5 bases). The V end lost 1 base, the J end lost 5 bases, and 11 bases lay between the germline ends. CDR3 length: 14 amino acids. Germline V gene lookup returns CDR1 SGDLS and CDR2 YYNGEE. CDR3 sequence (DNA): TGTGCCAGCAGCGTAAAGGGGCTGCTAGATACGCAGTATTTT. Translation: CASSVKGLLDTQYF.

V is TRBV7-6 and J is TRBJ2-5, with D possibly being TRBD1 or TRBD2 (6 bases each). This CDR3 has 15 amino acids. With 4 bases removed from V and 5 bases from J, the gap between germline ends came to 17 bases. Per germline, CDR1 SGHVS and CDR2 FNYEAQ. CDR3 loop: CASSSGGGSWETQYF. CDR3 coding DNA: TGTGCCAGCAGCTCCGGAGGGGGTTCTTGGGAGACCCAGTACTTC.

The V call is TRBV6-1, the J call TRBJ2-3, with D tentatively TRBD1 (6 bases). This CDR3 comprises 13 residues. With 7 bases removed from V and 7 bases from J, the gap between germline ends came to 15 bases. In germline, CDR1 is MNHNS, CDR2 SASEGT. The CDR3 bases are TGTGCCAGCACCCCAGGGGTTATGAATACGCAGTATTTT. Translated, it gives CASTPGVMNTQYF.

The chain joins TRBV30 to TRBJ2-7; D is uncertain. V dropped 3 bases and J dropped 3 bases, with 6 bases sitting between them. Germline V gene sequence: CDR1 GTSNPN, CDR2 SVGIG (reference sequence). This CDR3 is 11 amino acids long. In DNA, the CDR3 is TGTGCCTGGAGAACATTCTACGAGCAGTACTTC. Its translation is CAWRTFYEQYF.

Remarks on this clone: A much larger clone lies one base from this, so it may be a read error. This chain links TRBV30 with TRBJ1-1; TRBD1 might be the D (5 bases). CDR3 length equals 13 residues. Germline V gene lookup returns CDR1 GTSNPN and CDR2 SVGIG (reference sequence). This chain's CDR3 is CAQSDSRNTEAFF. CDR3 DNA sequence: TGTGCACAAAGCGACAGTCGGAACACTGAAGCTTTCTTT.

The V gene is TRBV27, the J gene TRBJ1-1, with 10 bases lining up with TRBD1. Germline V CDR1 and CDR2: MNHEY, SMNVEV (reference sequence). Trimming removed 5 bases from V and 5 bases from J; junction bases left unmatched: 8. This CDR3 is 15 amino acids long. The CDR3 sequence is CASSPTTGGLTEAFF. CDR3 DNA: TGTGCCAGCAGTCCTACGACAGGGGGCCTAACTGAAGCTTTCTTT.

For the CDR3, the DNA is TGTGCCTGGAGTCCAGGGACAGGGACTACCCACAATGAGCAGTTCTTC. Translated: CAWSPGTGTTHNEQFF. V is TRBV30 and J is TRBJ2-1; TRBD1 matches at 9 bases. Looked up from germline, CDR1 is GTSNPN and CDR2 is SVGIG (reference sequence). V lost 2 bases and J lost 5; bases outside the gene matches: 10. The CDR3 is made up of 16 amino acids.

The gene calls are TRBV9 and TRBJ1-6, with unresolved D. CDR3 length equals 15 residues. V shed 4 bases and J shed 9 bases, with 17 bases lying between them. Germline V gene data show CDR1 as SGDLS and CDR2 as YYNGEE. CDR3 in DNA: TGTGCCAGCAGCCCTACGTGGGGTAAGAGTTCACCCCTCCACTTT. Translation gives CASSPTWGKSSPLHF.

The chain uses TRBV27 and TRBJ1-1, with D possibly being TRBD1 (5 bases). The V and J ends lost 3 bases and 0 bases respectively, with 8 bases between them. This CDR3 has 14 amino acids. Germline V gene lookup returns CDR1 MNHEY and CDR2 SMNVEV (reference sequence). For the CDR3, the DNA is TGTGCCAGCAGTTTCAGGGAACTGAACACTGAAGCTTTCTTT. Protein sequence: CASSFRELNTEAFF.

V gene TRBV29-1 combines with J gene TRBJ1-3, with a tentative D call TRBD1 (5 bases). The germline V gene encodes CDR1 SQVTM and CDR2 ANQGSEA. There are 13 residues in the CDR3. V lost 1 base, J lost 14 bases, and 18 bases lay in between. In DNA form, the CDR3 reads TGCAGCGTTGAAGGCCGGGACCTCCAGGAATTATATTTT. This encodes CSVEGRDLQELYF.

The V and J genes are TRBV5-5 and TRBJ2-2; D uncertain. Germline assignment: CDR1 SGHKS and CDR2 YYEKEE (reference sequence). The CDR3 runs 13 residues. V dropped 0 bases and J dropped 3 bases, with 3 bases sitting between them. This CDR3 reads CASSLADTGELFF. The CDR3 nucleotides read TGTGCCAGCAGCTTGGCGGACACCGGGGAGCTGTTTTTT.

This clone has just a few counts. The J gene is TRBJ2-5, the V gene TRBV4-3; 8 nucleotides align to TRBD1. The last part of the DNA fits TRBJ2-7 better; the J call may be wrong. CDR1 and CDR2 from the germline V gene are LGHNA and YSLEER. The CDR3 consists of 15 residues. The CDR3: CASSQGTGGSYEQYF. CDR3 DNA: TGCGCCAGCAGCCAGGGGACAGGCGGTTCCTACGAGCAGTACTTC.